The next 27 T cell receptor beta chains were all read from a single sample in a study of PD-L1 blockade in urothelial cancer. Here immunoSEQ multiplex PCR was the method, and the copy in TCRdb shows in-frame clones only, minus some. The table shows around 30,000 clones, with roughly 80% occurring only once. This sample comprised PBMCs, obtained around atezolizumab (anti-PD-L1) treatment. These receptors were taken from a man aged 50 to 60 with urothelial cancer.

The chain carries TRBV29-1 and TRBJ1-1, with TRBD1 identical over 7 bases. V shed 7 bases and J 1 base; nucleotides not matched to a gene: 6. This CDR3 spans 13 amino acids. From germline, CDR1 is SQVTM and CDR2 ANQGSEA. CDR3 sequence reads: CSAEGQQNTEAFF. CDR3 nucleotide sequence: TGCAGCGCCGAGGGACAGCAGAACACTGAAGCTTTCTTT.

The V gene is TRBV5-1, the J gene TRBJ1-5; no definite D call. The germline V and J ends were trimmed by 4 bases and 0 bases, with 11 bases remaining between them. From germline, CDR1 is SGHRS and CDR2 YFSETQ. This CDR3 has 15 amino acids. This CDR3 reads CASSIEGYSNQPQHF. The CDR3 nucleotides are TGCGCCAGCAGCATAGAGGGTTATAGCAATCAGCCCCAGCATTTT.

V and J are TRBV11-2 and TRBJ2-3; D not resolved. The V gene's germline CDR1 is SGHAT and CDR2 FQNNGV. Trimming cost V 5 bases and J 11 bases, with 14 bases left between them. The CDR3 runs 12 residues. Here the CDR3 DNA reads TGTGCCAGCAGCCCAAATGCTGGAGTGCAGTATTTT. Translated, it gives CASSPNAGVQYF.

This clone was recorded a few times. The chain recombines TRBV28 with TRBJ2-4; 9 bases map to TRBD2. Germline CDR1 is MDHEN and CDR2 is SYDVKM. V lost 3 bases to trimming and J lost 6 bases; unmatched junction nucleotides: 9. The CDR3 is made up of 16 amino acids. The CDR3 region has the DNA TGTGCCAGCAGTTTGCCGGGACTAGCTTCGACAAACATTCAGTACTTC. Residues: CASSLPGLASTNIQYF.

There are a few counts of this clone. CDR3 loop: CASSLEGRPNTEAFF. CDR3 DNA: TGTGCCAGCAGCTTAGAAGGGAGGCCGAACACTGAAGCTTTCTTT. The rearrangement joins TRBV7-9 to TRBJ1-1, with D hard to call. With 1 base removed from V and 1 base from J, the gap between germline ends came to 10 bases. Germline loops: CDR1 SEHNR, CDR2 FQNEAQ (reference sequence). The CDR3 runs 15 residues.

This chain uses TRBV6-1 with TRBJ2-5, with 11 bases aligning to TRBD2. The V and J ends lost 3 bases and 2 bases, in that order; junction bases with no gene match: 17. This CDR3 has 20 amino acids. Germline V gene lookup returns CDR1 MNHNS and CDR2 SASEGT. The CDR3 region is CASSEGFSGRAPILQETQYF. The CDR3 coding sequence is TGTGCCAGCAGTGAGGGATTTAGCGGGAGGGCCCCGATTTTACAAGAGACCCAGTACTTC.

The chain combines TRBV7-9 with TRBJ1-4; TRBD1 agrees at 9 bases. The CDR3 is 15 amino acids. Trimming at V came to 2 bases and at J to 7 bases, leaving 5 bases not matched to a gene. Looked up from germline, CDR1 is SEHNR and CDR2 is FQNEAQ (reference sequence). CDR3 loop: CASSLLGTGSEKLFF. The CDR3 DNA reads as TGTGCCAGCAGCTTATTAGGGACAGGGTCTGAAAAACTGTTTTTT.

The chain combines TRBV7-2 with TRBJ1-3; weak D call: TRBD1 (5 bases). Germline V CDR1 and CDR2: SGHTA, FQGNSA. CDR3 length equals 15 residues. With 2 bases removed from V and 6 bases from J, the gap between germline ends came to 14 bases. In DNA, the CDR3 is TGTGCCAGCAGCTTAAGGGTCGGGGGTTCAAACACCATATATTTT. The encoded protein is CASSLRVGGSNTIYF.

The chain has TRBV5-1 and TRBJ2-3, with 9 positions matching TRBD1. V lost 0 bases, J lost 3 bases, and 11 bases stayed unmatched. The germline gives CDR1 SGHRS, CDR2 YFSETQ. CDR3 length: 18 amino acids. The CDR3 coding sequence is TGCGCCAGCAGCTTGGGGGCGCCTGGGACAGGGAGGACAGATACGCAGTATTTT. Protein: CASSLGAPGTGRTDTQYF.

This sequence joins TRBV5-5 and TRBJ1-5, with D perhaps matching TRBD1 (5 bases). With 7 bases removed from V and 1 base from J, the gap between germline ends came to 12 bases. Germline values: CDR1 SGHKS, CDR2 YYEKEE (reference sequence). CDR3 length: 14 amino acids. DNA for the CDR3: TGTGCCAGCCAAGGGGAATTAAGCAATCAGCCCCAGCATTTT. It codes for CASQGELSNQPQHF.

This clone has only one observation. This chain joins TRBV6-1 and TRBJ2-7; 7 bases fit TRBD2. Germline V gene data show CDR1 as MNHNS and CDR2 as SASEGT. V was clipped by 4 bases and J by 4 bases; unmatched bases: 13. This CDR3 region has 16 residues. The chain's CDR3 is CASSGVERGGGYEQYF. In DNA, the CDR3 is TGTGCCAGCAGTGGAGTAGAGCGGGGCGGCGGTTACGAGCAGTACTTC.

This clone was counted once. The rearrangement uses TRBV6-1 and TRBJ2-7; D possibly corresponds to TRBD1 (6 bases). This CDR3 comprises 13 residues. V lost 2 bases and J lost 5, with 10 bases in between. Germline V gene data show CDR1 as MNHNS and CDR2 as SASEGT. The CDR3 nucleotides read TGTGCCAGCAGTGAAAGGGGGTCCGACGAGCAGTACGTC. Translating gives CASSERGSDEQYV.

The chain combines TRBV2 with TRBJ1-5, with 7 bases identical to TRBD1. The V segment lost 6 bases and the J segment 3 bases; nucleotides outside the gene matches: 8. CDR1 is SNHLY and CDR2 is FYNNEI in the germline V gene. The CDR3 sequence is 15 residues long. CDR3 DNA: TGTGCCAGCAGCGCGGGACAGCCGGACAATCAGCCCCAGCATTTT. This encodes CASSAGQPDNQPQHF.

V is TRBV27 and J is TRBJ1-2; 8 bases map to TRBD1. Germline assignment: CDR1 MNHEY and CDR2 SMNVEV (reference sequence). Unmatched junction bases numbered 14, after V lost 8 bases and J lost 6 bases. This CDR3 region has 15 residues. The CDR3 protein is CASSSRTGPGDGYTF. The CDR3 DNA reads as TGTGCCAGCTCTTCTAGGACAGGGCCAGGGGATGGCTACACCTTC.

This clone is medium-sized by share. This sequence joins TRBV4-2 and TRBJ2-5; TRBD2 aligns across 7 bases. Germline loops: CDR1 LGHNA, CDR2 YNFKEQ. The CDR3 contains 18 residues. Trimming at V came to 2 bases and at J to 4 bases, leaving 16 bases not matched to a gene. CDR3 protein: CASSQPRGEYLHRETQYF. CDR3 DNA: TGTGCCAGCAGCCAACCCCGGGGGGAGTACCTACACCGAGAGACCCAGTACTTC.

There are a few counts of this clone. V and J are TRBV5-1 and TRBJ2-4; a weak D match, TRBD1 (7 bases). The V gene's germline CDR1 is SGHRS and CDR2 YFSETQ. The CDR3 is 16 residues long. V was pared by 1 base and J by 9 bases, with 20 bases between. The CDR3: CASSLLEAPGGGIQYF. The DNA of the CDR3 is TGCGCCAGCAGCTTGTTAGAAGCTCCAGGGGGAGGCATTCAGTACTTC.

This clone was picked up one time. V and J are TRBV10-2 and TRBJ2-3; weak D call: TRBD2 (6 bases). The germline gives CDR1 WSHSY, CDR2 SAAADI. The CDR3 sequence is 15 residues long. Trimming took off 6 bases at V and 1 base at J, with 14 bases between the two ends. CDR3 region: CASRPGASRTDTQYF. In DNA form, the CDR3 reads TGCGCCAGCAGACCGGGAGCCAGTCGCACAGATACGCAGTATTTT.

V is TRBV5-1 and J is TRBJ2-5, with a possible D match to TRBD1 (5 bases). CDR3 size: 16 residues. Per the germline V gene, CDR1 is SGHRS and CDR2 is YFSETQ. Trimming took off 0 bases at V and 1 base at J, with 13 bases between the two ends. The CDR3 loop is CASSLGDRTTQETQYF. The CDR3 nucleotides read TGCGCCAGCAGCTTGGGAGACAGAACTACCCAAGAGACCCAGTACTTC.

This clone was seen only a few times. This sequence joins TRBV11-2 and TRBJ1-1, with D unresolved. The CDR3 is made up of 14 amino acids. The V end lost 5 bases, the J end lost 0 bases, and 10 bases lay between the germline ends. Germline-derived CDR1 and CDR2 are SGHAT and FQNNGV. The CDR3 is CASSVGRMNTEAFF. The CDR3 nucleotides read TGTGCCAGCAGCGTGGGGAGGATGAACACTGAAGCTTTCTTT.

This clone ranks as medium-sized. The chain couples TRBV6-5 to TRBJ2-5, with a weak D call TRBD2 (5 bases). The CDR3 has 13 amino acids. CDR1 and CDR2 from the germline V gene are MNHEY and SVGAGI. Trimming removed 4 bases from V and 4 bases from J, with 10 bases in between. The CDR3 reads CASSSGYGETQYF. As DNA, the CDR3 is TGTGCCAGCAGTTCGGGGTATGGAGAGACCCAGTACTTC.

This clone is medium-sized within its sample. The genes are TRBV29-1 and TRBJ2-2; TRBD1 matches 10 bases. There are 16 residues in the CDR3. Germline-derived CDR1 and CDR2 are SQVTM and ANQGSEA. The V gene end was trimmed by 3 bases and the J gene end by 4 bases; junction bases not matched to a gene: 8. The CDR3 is CSVEEPGQGSTGELFF. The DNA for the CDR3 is TGCAGCGTTGAGGAACCGGGACAGGGGTCCACCGGGGAGCTGTTTTTT.

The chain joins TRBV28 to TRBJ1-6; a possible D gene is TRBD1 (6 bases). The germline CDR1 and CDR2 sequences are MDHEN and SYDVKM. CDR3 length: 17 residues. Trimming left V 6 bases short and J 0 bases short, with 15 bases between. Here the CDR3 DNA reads TGTGCCAGCAGAACCCGGACAGCCGGCTCCTATAATTCACCCCTCCACTTT. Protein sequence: CASRTRTAGSYNSPLHF.

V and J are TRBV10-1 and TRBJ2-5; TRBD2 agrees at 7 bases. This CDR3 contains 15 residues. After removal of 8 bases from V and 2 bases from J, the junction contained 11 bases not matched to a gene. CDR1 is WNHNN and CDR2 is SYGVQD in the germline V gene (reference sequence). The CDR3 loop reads CASSQSSGGQETQYF. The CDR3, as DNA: TGCGCCAGCTCCCAAAGTTCGGGGGGACAAGAGACCCAGTACTTC.

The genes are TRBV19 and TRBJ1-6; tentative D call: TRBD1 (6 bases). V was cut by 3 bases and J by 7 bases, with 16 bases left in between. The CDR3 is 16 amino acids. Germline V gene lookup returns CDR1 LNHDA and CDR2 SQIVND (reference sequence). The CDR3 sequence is CASSIVSRGENSPLHF. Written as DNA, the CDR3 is TGTGCCAGTAGTATCGTGAGCAGGGGCGAGAATTCACCCCTCCACTTT.

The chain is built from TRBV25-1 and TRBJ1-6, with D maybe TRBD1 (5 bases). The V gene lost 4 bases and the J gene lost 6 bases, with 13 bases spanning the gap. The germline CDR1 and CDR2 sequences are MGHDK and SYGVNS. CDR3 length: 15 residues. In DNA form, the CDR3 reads TGTGCCAGCAGTGGGGTAGACAGCCTTAATTCACCCCTCCACTTT. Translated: CASSGVDSLNSPLHF.

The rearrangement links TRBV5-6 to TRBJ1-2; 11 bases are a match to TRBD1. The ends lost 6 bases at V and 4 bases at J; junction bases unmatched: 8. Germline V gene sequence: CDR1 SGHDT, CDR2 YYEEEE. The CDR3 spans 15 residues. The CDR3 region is CASTQDRGRSYGYTF. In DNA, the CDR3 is TGTGCCAGCACCCAGGACAGGGGGCGTAGCTATGGCTACACCTTC.

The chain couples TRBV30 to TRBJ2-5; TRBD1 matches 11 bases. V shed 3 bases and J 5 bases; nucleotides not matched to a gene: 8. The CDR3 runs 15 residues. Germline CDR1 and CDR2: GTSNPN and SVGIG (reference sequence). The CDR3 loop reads CAWSPGQGVAETQYF. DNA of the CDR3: TGTGCCTGGAGCCCGGGACAGGGGGTGGCGGAGACCCAGTACTTC.